This T cell receptor beta chain emerged from a study of T cell responses to AZD1222 COVID-19 vaccine. Germline lookup yields CDR1 MNHEY and CDR2 SVGAGI. V gave up 6 bases and J gave up 5 bases, with 14 bases separating them. There are 13 residues in the CDR3. Overall study results and limits: Donor demographics were predominantly white British with a female majority; clonal diversity may be underestimated. Only after the peak T cell response were repertoires sampled.

On this clone: The antigen remains unidentified.

Only in-frame clones appear in the TCRdb table, and some are missing; sequencing was by immunoSEQ multiplex PCR. The sample yields some 130,000 clones, about 93% seen once. V usage is TRBV6-5 and J usage is TRBJ2-7, with D perhaps TRBD1 (5 bases). Source: peripheral blood, taken on day 0 of AZD1222 vaccination. The TCR comes from an adult in good health. This CDR3 reads CASSRTNGDEQYF. CDR3 DNA sequence: TGTGCCAGCAGCCGGACAAACGGCGACGAGCAGTACTTC.